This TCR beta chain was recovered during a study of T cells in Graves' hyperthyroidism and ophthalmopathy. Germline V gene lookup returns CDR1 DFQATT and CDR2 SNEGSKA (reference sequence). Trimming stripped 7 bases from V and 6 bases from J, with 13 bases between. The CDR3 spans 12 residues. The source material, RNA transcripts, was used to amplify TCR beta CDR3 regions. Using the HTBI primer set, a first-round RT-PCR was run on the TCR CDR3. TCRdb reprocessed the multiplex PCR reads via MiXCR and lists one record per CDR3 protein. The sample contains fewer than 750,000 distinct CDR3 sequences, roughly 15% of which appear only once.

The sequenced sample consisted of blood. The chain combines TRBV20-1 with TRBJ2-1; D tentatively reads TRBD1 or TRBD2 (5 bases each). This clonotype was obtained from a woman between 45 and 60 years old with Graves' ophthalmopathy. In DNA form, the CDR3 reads TGCAGTGTGAAGCCAGGGAGCAATGAGCAGTTCTTC. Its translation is CSVKPGSNEQFF.